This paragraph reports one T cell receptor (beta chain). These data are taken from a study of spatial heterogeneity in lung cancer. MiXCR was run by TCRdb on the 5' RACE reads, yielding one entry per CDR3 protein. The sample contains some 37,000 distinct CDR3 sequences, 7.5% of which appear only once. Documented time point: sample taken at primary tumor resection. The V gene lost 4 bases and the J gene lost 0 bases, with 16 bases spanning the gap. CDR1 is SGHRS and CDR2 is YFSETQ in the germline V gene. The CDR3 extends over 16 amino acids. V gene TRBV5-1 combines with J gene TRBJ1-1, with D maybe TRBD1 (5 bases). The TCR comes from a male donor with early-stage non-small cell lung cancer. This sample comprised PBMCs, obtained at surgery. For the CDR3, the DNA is TGCGCCAGCAGCATCCAAGCACAGGACATGAACACTGAAGCTTTCTTT. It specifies CASSIQAQDMNTEAFF.